This T cell receptor (beta chain) originates from a study of PD-1 blockade in classical Hodgkin lymphoma. The data were produced by immunoSEQ multiplex PCR, yet TCRdb's version contains in-frame clones alone and is incomplete. The sample includes 50,000 or so clones, approximately 90% seen only once; the top ten take 8.5% to 12%. Every one of the patients relapsed after autologous stem cell transplantation (brentuximab vedotin exposure was variable). Responses achieved at best were complete response, partial response or progressive disease. The V end was cut by 0 bases, the J end by 5 bases, with 13 bases between. The CDR3 runs 15 residues. Germline loops: CDR1 LGHNA, CDR2 YSLEER.

This chain uses TRBV4-3 with TRBJ1-2; D is possibly TRBD1 (5 bases). The clonotype originates from a human donor with classical Hodgkin lymphoma. This specimen consisted of peripheral blood mononuclear cells (PBMCs), obtained before the second cycle of nivolumab. The CDR3: CASSQDITGRYGYTF. CDR3 coding DNA: TGCGCCAGCAGCCAAGATATCACAGGCCGTTATGGCTACACCTTC.